The sequence of this T cell receptor (beta chain) was determined in a study of memory CD4+ T cells and cytomegalovirus serostatus. Whole-study findings and limits: About 40% of the roughly 160 known CMV-associated TCRbeta sequences appeared in CD4+ memory.

Original processing methods: After removing out-of-frame reads, over 2 million distinct TCRbeta sequences remained. Only in-frame clones appear in the TCRdb table, and some are missing; sequencing was by immunoSEQ multiplex PCR. V and J calls and clone size are copied from that table; D and trimming were computed from the DNA. This table holds fewer than 35,000 clones, about four fifths found once. Between the trimmed V and J ends, which lost 6 bases and 0 bases, there was a span of 14 bases. The CDR3 consists of 15 residues. Germline V gene lookup returns CDR1 MNHEY and CDR2 SVGAGI. Single viable CD3+CD4+CD8-CD45RO+ cells were sorted as the memory CD4+ T cells. CD4+ T cells were isolated by positive magnetic selection. As to this clone: Its matching antigen is unknown.

This sequence joins TRBV6-5 and TRBJ1-1; D is unclear. The sequenced sample consisted of memory CD4+ T cells from blood. This sequence originates from an adult in good health and CMV-seronegative. Here the CDR3 reads CASRKGEAMNTEAFF. CDR3 bases: TGTGCCAGCAGAAAAGGAGAGGCCATGAACACTGAAGCTTTCTTT.